This T cell receptor beta chain was recorded in a study of blood T cell repertoires in COVID-19. Participants spanned ages roughly 18 to 95 years and resided in around 25 US areas. Categorization into cohorts depended on clinical history that participants reported. Recovery among Cohort 3 donors was established by two negative PCRs, clearance, or symptom resolution. The data were produced by immunoSEQ multiplex PCR, yet TCRdb's version contains in-frame clones alone and is incomplete. The table includes over 200,000 clones, 75% to 90% detected once. Between the trimmed V and J ends, which lost 2 bases and 1 base, there was a span of 9 bases. From germline, CDR1 is MNHNS and CDR2 SASEGT. This CDR3 comprises 15 residues.

This TCR was sampled from a man aged 40-49 years who had recovered from COVID-19. Source material: PBMCs or T cells enriched from blood (not recorded which). J is TRBJ1-5 and V is TRBV6-1; D might be TRBD1 (5 bases). The CDR3 nucleotides are TGTGCCAGCAGTGAACGGGGGATGAGCAATCAGCCCCAGCATTTT. Encoded protein: CASSERGMSNQPQHF.